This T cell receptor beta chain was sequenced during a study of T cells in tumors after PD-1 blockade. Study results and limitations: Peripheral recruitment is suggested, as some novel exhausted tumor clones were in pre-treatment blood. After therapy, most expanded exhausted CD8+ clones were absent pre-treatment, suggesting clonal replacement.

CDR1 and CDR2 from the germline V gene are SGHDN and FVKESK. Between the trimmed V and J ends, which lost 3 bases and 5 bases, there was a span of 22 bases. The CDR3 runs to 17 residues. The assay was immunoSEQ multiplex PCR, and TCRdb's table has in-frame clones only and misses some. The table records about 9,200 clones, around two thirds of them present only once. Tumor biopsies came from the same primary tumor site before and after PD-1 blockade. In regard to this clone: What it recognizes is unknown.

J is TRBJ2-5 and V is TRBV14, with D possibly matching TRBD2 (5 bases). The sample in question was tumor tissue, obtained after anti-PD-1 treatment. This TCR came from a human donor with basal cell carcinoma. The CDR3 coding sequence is TGTGCCAGCAGCCAGGATCAGACTGGTTTATGGAGGGAGACCCAGTACTTC. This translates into CASSQDQTGLWRETQYF.